This TCR beta chain was captured in a study of identical twins. Per the germline V gene, CDR1 is DFQATT and CDR2 is SNEGSKA (reference sequence). Trimming took 0 bases from V and 4 from J; bases not matched to a gene: 7. The CDR3 is 17 residues long. Template switching, a step in the protocol, added a universal primer site, and cDNA carried unique molecular identifiers. TCRdb independently ran MiXCR on the 5' RACE reads; one entry per CDR3 protein. The sample includes some 500,000 distinct CDR3 sequences, about 20% seen only once; the top ten take around 1%. Study-level results: Abundant beta clonotypes from cord blood had fewer insertions, unlike memory repertoires, which showed none.

All donors comprised healthy Caucasians. This clonotype was counted a few times. Antigen: not known. These sequences were also reported in another study, on T cells expressing NK-cell markers. According to that study: Top CD8+ clonotypes included the dominant CD3+CD56+NKG2C+ clonotypes in roughly 6 donors.

The sequenced material came from CD4+ T cells sorted from blood. The TCR originated in a woman in her late teens or twenties in good health. The V and J genes are TRBV20-1 and TRBJ2-6, with 9 bases matching TRBD2. The CDR3 DNA sequence: TGCAGTGCTAGAGACCTAGCGGGAAGGTCAGGGGCCAACGTCCTGACTTTC. Translating it yields CSARDLAGRSGANVLTF.